These 29 T cell receptor beta chains were all obtained from the same sample, sequenced in a study of CD8+CD57+ T cells in acquired aplastic anemia. Patients selected for sequencing had displayed CD8+CD57+ cell expansion by flow cytometry. TCR beta VDJ combinations and CDR3 sequences were profiled from genomic DNA. TCRdb fed the reads into MiXCR, producing one record per CDR3 protein. The table includes about 150,000 distinct CDR3 sequences, approximately 52% detected once. The specimen was sorted CD4+, CD8+, or CD8+CD57+ T cells (not recorded which) from PBMCs. The receptor set was obtained from a human donor with aplastic anemia.

The chain carries TRBV9 and TRBJ1-1; TRBD1 matches 9 bases. Germline V gene sequence: CDR1 SGDLS, CDR2 YYNGEE. V trimming: 3 bases; J trimming: 11 bases; junction bases outside the gene matches: 8. The CDR3 runs to 13 residues. CDR3 protein: CASSAQGQGRAFF. The CDR3 DNA is TGTGCCAGCAGCGCCCAGGGACAGGGTCGGGCTTTCTTT.

This clonotype was recorded many times. The chain carries TRBV6-1 and TRBJ1-1; D is ambiguous. Germline CDR1 and CDR2: MNHNS and SASEGT. The CDR3 extends over 14 amino acids. Trimming left V 5 bases short and J 3 bases short, with 13 bases between. The CDR3 DNA follows: TGTGCCAGCAGTAAAACGACGGGGTACACTGAAGCTTTCTTT. This translates into CASSKTTGYTEAFF.

This clonotype was counted ten times or more. The chain's CDR3 is CSVDGDVLVSYNEQFF. CDR3 in DNA: TGCAGCGTTGACGGGGACGTACTTGTCTCCTACAATGAGCAGTTCTTC. V gene TRBV29-1 combines with J gene TRBJ2-1; either TRBD1 or TRBD2 may supply D (5 bases each). With 3 bases removed from V and 0 bases from J, the gap between germline ends came to 15 bases. The CDR3 contains 16 residues. Germline V gene sequence: CDR1 SQVTM, CDR2 ANQGSEA.

This clonotype was seen many times. V usage is TRBV7-9 and J usage is TRBJ1-1, with 9 bases identical to TRBD1. Germline loops: CDR1 SEHNR, CDR2 FQNEAQ (reference sequence). Unmatched junction bases numbered 8, after V lost 4 bases and J lost 5 bases. This CDR3 comprises 15 residues. As DNA, the CDR3 is TGTGCCAGCAGCTCCTCCGGGACAGGGAGAACTGAAGCTTTCTTT. Translated, it gives CASSSSGTGRTEAFF. Full variable domain (outside the CDR3, taken from reference TRBV7-9 and TRBJ1-1): DTGVSQNPRHKITKRGQNVTFRCDPISEHNRLYWYRQTLGQGPEFLTYFQNEAQLEKSRLLSDRFSAERPKGSFSTLEIQRTEQGDSAMYLCASSSSGTGRTEAFFGQGTRLTVV.

The genes are TRBV15 and TRBJ1-2, with no clear D. This CDR3 is built from 12 residues. Germline loops: CDR1 LNHNV, CDR2 YYDKDF (reference sequence). V was cut by 4 bases and J by 8 bases, with 11 bases left in between. CDR3: CATSTLLDGYTF. The DNA for the CDR3 is TGTGCCACCAGCACCTTACTAGACGGCTACACCTTC.

In its sample, this clonotype was seen a few times. The chain couples TRBV27 to TRBJ1-4; no clear D. The CDR3 runs to 16 residues. The V and J ends lost 1 base and 4 bases respectively, with 13 bases between them. Germline V lookup: CDR1 MNHEY, CDR2 SMNVEV (reference sequence). The CDR3 region is CASSLFSLASNEKLFF. In nucleotides, the CDR3 is TGTGCCAGCAGTTTATTCAGTCTAGCCAGTAATGAAAAACTGTTTTTT.

About this clonotype itself: One end of the junction fails to match germline, which may point to a read error. The chain couples TRBV19 to TRBJ2-2; TRBD2 matches 13 bases. The germline V gene has CDR1 LNHDA and CDR2 SQIVND (reference sequence). The CDR3 sequence is 15 residues long. The CDR3 sequence: CTSIGTSGATGELFF. The CDR3, as DNA: TGTACCAGTATTGGGACTAGCGGGGCTACCGGGGAGCTGTTTTTT.

This clonotype came up many times. This rearrangement joins TRBV11-2 to TRBJ2-2, with D possibly matching TRBD2 (6 bases). The CDR3 is 14 amino acids. The V end was cut by 0 bases, the J end by 8 bases, with 10 bases between. From germline, CDR1 is SGHAT and CDR2 FQNNGV. In DNA form, the CDR3 reads TGTGCCAGCAGCTTAGATTTCGGGGGAGGGGAGCTGTTTTTT. Protein sequence: CASSLDFGGGELFF.

This clonotype was counted at least ten times. The chain employs TRBV13 and TRBJ1-1; D unresolved. CDR3 length equals 12 residues. Per the germline V gene, CDR1 is PRHDT and CDR2 is FYEKMQ (reference sequence). With 6 bases removed from V and 4 bases from J, the gap between germline ends came to 9 bases. The CDR3 loop reads CASSWGVTEAFF. CDR3 DNA sequence: TGTGCCAGCAGTTGGGGAGTCACTGAAGCTTTCTTT.

This clonotype has ten or more counts. The V call is TRBV5-1, the J call TRBJ2-3, with D possibly being TRBD1 or TRBD2 (6 bases each). The CDR3 length is 15 residues. Between the trimmed V and J ends, which lost 5 bases and 0 bases, there was a span of 13 bases. The germline V gene has CDR1 SGHRS and CDR2 YFSETQ. CDR3 nucleotides: TGCGCCAGCAGGTCAGGGGAGGTTAGCACAGATACGCAGTATTTT. Its protein is CASRSGEVSTDTQYF.

This clonotype was counted ten times or more. This rearrangement joins TRBV5-6 to TRBJ1-5; TRBD1 matches at 7 bases. Looked up from germline, CDR1 is SGHDT and CDR2 is YYEEEE. The trim removed 3 bases at V and 0 bases at J, leaving 9 bases unmatched. The CDR3 is made up of 17 amino acids. The CDR3 spells CASSSGGTVDSNQPQHF. DNA for the CDR3: TGTGCCAGCAGCTCGGGGGGGACAGTCGATAGCAATCAGCCCCAGCATTTT.

With regard to this clonotype: A much bigger clone sits one base away, suggesting this may be a read error. CDR3 sequence: CASSVRPRNSYNKQFF. CDR3 coding DNA: TGTGCCAGCAGCGTCAGGCCCAGGAACTCCTACAATAAGCAGTTCTTC. V usage is TRBV9 and J usage is TRBJ2-1; no clear D. Germline CDR1 SGDLS, CDR2 YYNGEE. CDR3 length: 16 residues.

The rearrangement uses TRBV20-1 and TRBJ1-1; weak D call: TRBD1 (6 bases). The ends were cut back, 0 bases at V and 4 bases at J, with 9 bases in the middle. Germline loops: CDR1 DFQATT, CDR2 SNEGSKA (reference sequence). The CDR3 has 13 residues. CDR3 in DNA: TGCAGTGCTAGAGATTCCAGGGGCACTGAAGCTTTCTTT. The encoded protein is CSARDSRGTEAFF.

The chain links TRBV10-3 to TRBJ1-4, with 9 bases that match TRBD1. J lost 5 bases, V lost 8 bases, and 9 bases had no gene match. Germline CDR1 is ENHRY and CDR2 is SYGVKD. The CDR3 is 15 residues long. CDR3 coding DNA: TGTGCCATCGCGAAGTCCGGGACAGGGAATGAAAAACTGTTTTTT. Protein product: CAIAKSGTGNEKLFF.

This chain uses TRBV6-5 with TRBJ2-1; 9 nucleotides line up with TRBD2. Germline lookup yields CDR1 MNHEY and CDR2 SVGAGI. Trimming removed 0 bases from V and 12 bases from J; junction bases left unmatched: 6. CDR3 size: 14 residues. CDR3 DNA: TGTGCCAGCAGTTACTCGGGGGGACTAGCTGGGCAGTTCTTC. Its protein is CASSYSGGLAGQFF.

The CDR3 reads CASSDGFYEQYF. The CDR3 DNA is TGTGCCAGCAGTGACGGATTCTACGAGCAGTACTTC. This rearrangement joins TRBV2 to TRBJ2-7; no clear D. The CDR3 extends over 12 amino acids. The germline V gene encodes CDR1 SNHLY and CDR2 FYNNEI. Trimming removed 3 bases from V and 3 bases from J, with 6 bases in between.

This clonotype was detected ten times or more. In nucleotides, the CDR3 is TGTGCCAGCAGCTTGGCCCCGGAGAACACTGAAGCTTTCTTT. Protein: CASSLAPENTEAFF. This chain joins TRBV5-5 and TRBJ1-1; D ambiguous. Per the germline V gene, CDR1 is SGHKS and CDR2 is YYEKEE (reference sequence). This CDR3 has 14 residues. V was cut by 0 bases and J by 1 base, with 7 bases left in between.

This clonotype was found a few times. V usage is TRBV7-9 and J usage is TRBJ2-3; no clear D. In germline, CDR1 is SEHNR, CDR2 FQNEAQ (reference sequence). Deletions cut 6 bases from V and 0 bases from J, with 7 bases between. The CDR3 totals 13 residues. The CDR3 bases are TGTGCCAGCAGACCAAGAAGCACAGATACGCAGTATTTT. Protein sequence: CASRPRSTDTQYF.

This clonotype was picked up many times. The rearrangement links TRBV4-1 to TRBJ1-1; the match to TRBD1 covers 7 bases. CDR1 is MGHRA and CDR2 is YSYEKL in the germline V gene. V lost 5 bases to trimming and J lost 5 bases; unmatched junction nucleotides: 14. This CDR3 has 16 amino acids. The CDR3 sequence is CASSSRGGGAWTEAFF. The CDR3 DNA reads as TGCGCCAGCAGCTCCCGAGGAGGGGGCGCTTGGACTGAAGCTTTCTTT.

V usage is TRBV9 and J usage is TRBJ1-5; 8 positions agree with TRBD1. Unmatched junction bases numbered 3, after V lost 0 bases and J lost 4 bases. Per germline, CDR1 SGDLS and CDR2 YYNGEE. This CDR3 is 15 amino acids long. Here the CDR3 reads CASSVGGTGNQPQHF. As DNA, the CDR3 is TGTGCCAGCAGCGTAGGAGGGACAGGTAATCAGCCCCAGCATTTT.

The rearrangement links TRBV4-2 to TRBJ2-1; D is possibly TRBD1 or TRBD2 (5 bases each). Germline V gene sequence: CDR1 LGHNA, CDR2 YNFKEQ. The ends were cut back, 2 bases at V and 9 bases at J, with 23 bases in the middle. The CDR3 spans 17 residues. The CDR3 region is CASSQQSRGPRAREQFF. The CDR3 coding sequence is TGTGCCAGCAGCCAACAGTCGAGGGGCCCCAGGGCACGTGAGCAGTTCTTC.

This CDR3 is CATSDLQGFQETQYF. The CDR3 DNA follows: TGTGCCACCAGTGATCTTCAGGGTTTCCAAGAGACCCAGTACTTC. The chain recombines TRBV24-1 with TRBJ2-5, with D possibly TRBD1 on 5 matching bases. Trimming took 3 bases from V and 1 from J, leaving 11 bases between them. The CDR3 length is 15 residues. CDR1 is KGHDR and CDR2 is SFDVKD in the germline V gene.

The chain is built from TRBV29-1 and TRBJ2-5; D is perhaps TRBD1 (5 bases). The CDR3 is 13 amino acids. Trimming removed 7 bases from V and 5 bases from J, with 17 bases in between. Germline-derived CDR1 and CDR2 are SQVTM and ANQGSEA. In DNA, the CDR3 is TGCAGCGGTAACAGTGGGGCGGTGGAGACCCAGTACTTC. Protein: CSGNSGAVETQYF.

The V call is TRBV5-1, the J call TRBJ1-5; 7 nucleotides match TRBD1. J was trimmed by 5 bases and V by 3 bases; bases with no gene match: 14. Germline CDR1 reads SGHRS; CDR2 reads YFSETQ. The CDR3 is 17 residues long. The CDR3 DNA reads TGCGCCAGCAGCTCGAGGGGACAGTTGGACAGCTATCAGCCCCAGCATTTT. Translation: CASSSRGQLDSYQPQHF. Complete variable domain (other parts from reference TRBV5-1 and TRBJ1-5): KAGVTQTPRYLIKTRGQQVTLSCSPISGHRSVSWYQQTPGQGLQFLFEYFSETQRNKGNFPGRFSGRQFSNSRSEMNVSTLELGDSALYLCASSSRGQLDSYQPQHFGDGTRLSIL.

This chain joins TRBV2 and TRBJ1-6; 9 nucleotides match TRBD1. The CDR3 extends over 15 amino acids. V shed 7 bases, J shed 5 bases, and the junction held 6 bases outside the gene matches. Germline V gene sequence: CDR1 SNHLY, CDR2 FYNNEI. The CDR3: CASMGQGTNNSPLHF. The CDR3 DNA sequence: TGTGCCAGCATGGGACAGGGTACTAATAATTCACCCCTCCACTTT.

The rearrangement joins TRBV20-1 to TRBJ1-4, with D possibly matching TRBD1 (6 bases). The CDR3 contains 11 residues. The germline V and J ends were trimmed by 5 bases and 12 bases, with 13 bases remaining between them. Per the germline V gene, CDR1 is DFQATT and CDR2 is SNEGSKA (reference sequence). The CDR3 is CSAEDSDELFF. The CDR3, as DNA: TGCAGTGCTGAGGACAGTGACGAACTGTTTTTT.

This clonotype was picked up many times. The chain couples TRBV7-2 to TRBJ1-2; D remains ambiguous. With 5 bases removed from V and 5 bases from J, the gap between germline ends came to 30 bases. The V gene's germline CDR1 is SGHTA and CDR2 FQGNSA. The CDR3 has 19 residues. The CDR3, as DNA: TGTGCCAGCAGCCCCGGCCGATCCGGTGAGGGTAGTTTTCCTTATGGCTACACCTTC. Translating gives CASSPGRSGEGSFPYGYTF.

The chain joins TRBV7-9 to TRBJ2-2; a possible D gene is TRBD2 (6 bases). Germline V gene data show CDR1 as SEHNR and CDR2 as FQNEAQ (reference sequence). The CDR3 covers 12 residues. V lost 7 bases to trimming and J lost 4 bases, with 7 bases between them. This CDR3 is CASKAGTGELFF. As DNA, the CDR3 is TGTGCCAGCAAAGCGGGCACCGGGGAGCTGTTTTTT.

V gene TRBV9 combines with J gene TRBJ2-4, with a tentative D call TRBD1 (5 bases). The CDR3 has 20 amino acids. Germline CDR1 is SGDLS and CDR2 is YYNGEE. V was clipped by 1 base and J by 0 bases, with 23 bases between them. CDR3 in DNA: TGTGCCAGCAGCGTAATAGGGGATATCTTTATCCGCCAAGCCAAAAACATTCAGTACTTC. Its translation: CASSVIGDIFIRQAKNIQYF.